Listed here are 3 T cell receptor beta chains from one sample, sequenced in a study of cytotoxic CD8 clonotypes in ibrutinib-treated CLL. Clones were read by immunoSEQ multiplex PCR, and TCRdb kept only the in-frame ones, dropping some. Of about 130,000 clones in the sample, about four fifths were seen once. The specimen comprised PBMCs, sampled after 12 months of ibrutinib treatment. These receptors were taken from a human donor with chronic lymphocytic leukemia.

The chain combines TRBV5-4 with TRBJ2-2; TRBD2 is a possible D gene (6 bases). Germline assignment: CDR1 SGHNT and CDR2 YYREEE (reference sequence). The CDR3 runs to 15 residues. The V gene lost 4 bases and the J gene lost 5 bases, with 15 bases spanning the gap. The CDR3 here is CASSPRLGETGELFF. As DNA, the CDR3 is TGTGCCAGCAGCCCGAGACTAGGAGAGACCGGGGAGCTGTTTTTT.

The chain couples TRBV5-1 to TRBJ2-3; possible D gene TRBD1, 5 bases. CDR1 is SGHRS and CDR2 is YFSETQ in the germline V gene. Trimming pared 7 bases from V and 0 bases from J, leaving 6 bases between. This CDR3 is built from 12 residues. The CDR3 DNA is TGCGCCAGCGGGGCTAGCACAGATACGCAGTATTTT. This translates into CASGASTDTQYF.

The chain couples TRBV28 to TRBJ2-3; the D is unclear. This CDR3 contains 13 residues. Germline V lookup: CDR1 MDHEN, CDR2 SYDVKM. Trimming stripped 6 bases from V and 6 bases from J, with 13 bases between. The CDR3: CASSPSVRDTQYF. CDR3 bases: TGTGCCAGCAGCCCTTCGGTCAGGGATACGCAGTATTTT.